These 26 T cell receptor beta chains were all obtained from the same sample, sequenced in a study of beta chain features in type 1 diabetes. Isolated RNA was reverse transcribed in full, so expressed TCRB transcripts were sequenced. Using immunoSEQ multiplex PCR, the repertoire was profiled, and TCRdb retains in-frame clones only, with some absent. Of almost 350,000 clones in the sample, around a fifth are singletons; the top ten hold approximately 0.043%. The sample was naive CD4+ T cells from blood. The receptors come from a woman aged 18 to 35 in good health.

This clone showed up just a few times. This sequence joins TRBV4-2 and TRBJ1-2; 8 nucleotides agree with TRBD1. The germline V gene encodes CDR1 LGHNA and CDR2 YNFKEQ. The CDR3 is 14 amino acids. The junction had 4 bases not matched to a gene; V was cut back by 0 bases and J by 7 bases. The CDR3 region has the DNA TGTGCCAGCAGCCAAGATCAGGGGGCGCGTGGCTACACCTTC. Its protein is CASSQDQGARGYTF.

The chain couples TRBV5-1 to TRBJ1-1; D remains unclear. The CDR3 covers 14 residues. The germline gives CDR1 SGHRS, CDR2 YFSETQ. The ends were cut back, 3 bases at V and 0 bases at J, with 9 bases in the middle. CDR3 sequence: CASSSISMNTEAFF. DNA of the CDR3: TGCGCCAGCAGCTCAATTTCTATGAACACTGAAGCTTTCTTT.

This clone was picked up a small number of times. V gene TRBV2 combines with J gene TRBJ2-7, with D unclear. V was cut by 4 bases and J by 0 bases, with 7 bases left in between. The CDR3 consists of 13 residues. The germline V gene has CDR1 SNHLY and CDR2 FYNNEI. The CDR3 DNA sequence: TGTGCCAGCAGTGTTGAGGACTCCTACGAGCAGTACTTC. Its protein product is CASSVEDSYEQYF. The whole variable domain, remainder taken from reference TRBV2 and TRBJ2-7, is EPEVTQTPSHQVTQMGQEVILRCVPISNHLYFYWYRQILGQKVEFLVSFYNNEISEKSEIFDDQFSVERPDGSNFTLKIRSTKLEDSAMYFCASSVEDSYEQYFGPGTRLTVT.

V is TRBV29-1 and J is TRBJ2-1, with 9 bases identical to TRBD2. Trimming at V came to 6 bases and at J to 3 bases, leaving 6 bases not matched to a gene. There are 14 residues in the CDR3. Germline V gives CDR1 SQVTM, CDR2 ANQGSEA. The CDR3 loop is CSVTLAGHYNEQFF. The CDR3, as DNA: TGCAGCGTGACCCTAGCGGGACACTACAATGAGCAGTTCTTC.

Note on this clone: Other DNA sequences within the sample encode an identical CDR3. The rearrangement uses TRBV5-1 and TRBJ2-3, with D perhaps TRBD2 (5 bases). The CDR3 has 14 amino acids. Trimming pared 0 bases from V and 0 bases from J, leaving 5 bases between. The V gene's germline CDR1 is SGHRS and CDR2 YFSETQ. As DNA, the CDR3 is TGCGCCAGCAGCTTGGGAGGGAGCACAGATACGCAGTATTTT. This encodes CASSLGGSTDTQYF. Supplemented by reference TRBV5-1 and TRBJ2-3, the full variable domain reads KAGVTQTPRYLIKTRGQQVTLSCSPISGHRSVSWYQQTPGQGLQFLFEYFSETQRNKGNFPGRFSGRQFSNSRSEMNVSTLELGDSALYLCASSLGGSTDTQYFGPGTRLTVL.

This clone has more than one count but fewer than ten. In DNA, the CDR3 is TGTGCCAGTAGCCGGAGGGAGACCCAGTACTTC. It specifies CASSRRETQYF. The V gene is TRBV19, the J gene TRBJ2-5; maybe TRBD2 (5 bases). Germline assignment: CDR1 LNHDA and CDR2 SQIVND (reference sequence). CDR3 length equals 11 residues. The V end was cut by 6 bases, the J end by 5 bases, with 7 bases between.

The table lists this clone with a few counts. The sample contains more than one DNA sequence encoding this CDR3. This chain connects TRBV11-2 to TRBJ2-5; D tentatively reads TRBD1 or TRBD2 (6 bases each). The V gene lost 5 bases and the J gene lost 4 bases, with 11 bases spanning the gap. The CDR3 totals 13 residues. Germline-derived CDR1 and CDR2 are SGHAT and FQNNGV. The CDR3 DNA reads as TGTGCCAGCAGCCTAGGGGGGCGAGAGACCCAGTACTTC. The encoded protein is CASSLGGRETQYF.

The chain joins TRBV6-5 to TRBJ2-4; a weak D match, TRBD2 (7 bases). CDR1 and CDR2 (germline): MNHEY, SVGAGI. Trimming removed 10 bases at V and 13 bases at J, with 29 bases between. The length of the CDR3 is 15 residues. CDR3 sequence (DNA): TGTGCCACCTACCCGGGGGCTAGCGGAGGGCAAGGGCAGTACTTC. It encodes CATYPGASGGQGQYF.

The genes are TRBV25-1 and TRBJ2-5; D remains ambiguous. The CDR3 extends over 12 amino acids. V was cut by 8 bases and J by 2 bases, with 9 bases left in between. Germline CDR1 and CDR2: MGHDK and SYGVNS. The chain's CDR3 is CASPSKQETQYF. Written as DNA, the CDR3 is TGTGCCAGCCCCTCTAAACAAGAGACCCAGTACTTC.

The chain employs TRBV5-6 and TRBJ2-5, with D tentatively TRBD1 (5 bases). CDR1 is SGHDT and CDR2 is YYEEEE in the germline V gene. CDR3 length: 14 residues. Trimming stripped 5 bases from V and 9 bases from J, with 20 bases between. In DNA form, the CDR3 reads TGTGCCAGCAGGCCTACAGCTTCAATAGGGGCCCAGTACTTC. Amino acids: CASRPTASIGAQYF.

In regard to this clone: Compared with germline, one end of the junction differs, possibly owing to a read error. V usage is TRBV7-7 and J usage is TRBJ2-5; a possible D gene is TRBD1 (5 bases). CDR3 length: 13 residues. Looked up from germline, CDR1 is SSHAT and CDR2 is FNYEAQ (reference sequence). CDR3 in DNA: TGTGCTAGCAGCTTCGACAGTCAAGAGACCCAGTACTTC. Translation gives CASSFDSQETQYF.

The CDR3 nucleotides are TGCGCCAGCAGCCAAGCAGGACAGACGTACGAGCAGTACTTC. Translating gives CASSQAGQTYEQYF. The chain employs TRBV4-1 and TRBJ2-7, with D maybe TRBD1 (6 bases). From germline, CDR1 is MGHRA and CDR2 YSYEKL. Trimming left V 1 base short and J 4 bases short, with 11 bases between. CDR3 length: 14 residues.

This clone was seen more than once but under ten times. The CDR3 DNA is TGTGCCAGCAGCTTATCAGGGGTCGGGCGAGATACGCAGTATTTT. This codes for CASSLSGVGRDTQYF. V and J are TRBV7-3 and TRBJ2-3, with D perhaps matching TRBD1 (6 bases). The CDR3 has 15 residues. V was pared by 2 bases and J by 5 bases, with 14 bases between. Germline V lookup: CDR1 SGHTA, CDR2 FQGTGA.

This clone was seen a few times. Other DNA sequences within the sample encode an identical CDR3. The V gene is TRBV29-1, the J gene TRBJ1-2; D is undetermined. The CDR3 has 9 amino acids. Between the trimmed V and J ends, which lost 4 bases and 6 bases, there was a span of 3 bases. Germline CDR1 reads SQVTM; CDR2 reads ANQGSEA. The CDR3 spells CSVADGYTF. In DNA form, the CDR3 reads TGCAGCGTTGCTGATGGCTACACCTTC.

The chain couples TRBV5-6 to TRBJ2-1; 7 positions agree with TRBD2. V shed 5 bases and J 4 bases; nucleotides not matched to a gene: 6. Per germline, CDR1 SGHDT and CDR2 YYEEEE. The CDR3 spans 14 residues. The CDR3 sequence is CASSGPSGYNEQFF. In DNA, the CDR3 is TGTGCCAGCAGTGGCCCTAGCGGTTACAATGAGCAGTTCTTC.

V is TRBV14 and J is TRBJ2-3; TRBD1 might be the D (6 bases). Trimming took off 1 base at V and 6 bases at J, with 14 bases between the two ends. Per the germline V gene, CDR1 is SGHDN and CDR2 is FVKESK. The CDR3 runs to 15 residues. CDR3 protein: CASSQAPRGRDTQYF. In DNA form, the CDR3 reads TGTGCCAGCAGCCAAGCCCCCAGGGGCAGGGATACGCAGTATTTT.

The gene calls are TRBV13 and TRBJ2-1, with D perhaps TRBD2 (5 bases). In germline, CDR1 is PRHDT, CDR2 FYEKMQ (reference sequence). CDR3 length: 16 residues. V dropped 4 bases and J dropped 5 bases, with 18 bases sitting between them. CDR3 amino acids: CASSSRDVRRNNEQFF. The CDR3 DNA follows: TGTGCCAGCAGCTCGAGGGATGTCCGTAGGAACAATGAGCAGTTCTTC.

This clone was recorded a few times. This rearrangement joins TRBV9 to TRBJ2-5; 9 bases are a match to TRBD2. The junction had 3 bases not matched to a gene; V was cut back by 0 bases and J by 3 bases. Germline CDR1 and CDR2: SGDLS and YYNGEE. The CDR3 is 15 amino acids. The CDR3 sequence: CASSVGASGKETQYF. Here the CDR3 DNA reads TGTGCCAGCAGCGTAGGGGCTAGCGGGAAAGAGACCCAGTACTTC.

The sample holds a few counts of this clone. This sequence joins TRBV25-1 and TRBJ1-1, with 11 bases lining up with TRBD1. The V segment lost 6 bases and the J segment 12 bases; nucleotides outside the gene matches: 6. Germline values: CDR1 MGHDK, CDR2 SYGVNS. The CDR3 sequence is 12 residues long. CDR3 sequence: CASSTGTGGTFF. CDR3 DNA: TGTGCCAGCAGCACCGGGACAGGGGGAACTTTCTTT.

This clone was observed a few times. This chain uses TRBV4-1 with TRBJ2-7, with 7 bases identical to TRBD1. V shed 1 base and J 1 base; nucleotides not matched to a gene: 4. The CDR3 contains 15 residues. The germline V gene encodes CDR1 MGHRA and CDR2 YSYEKL. The CDR3 region is CASSQAPDRSYEQYF. In nucleotides, the CDR3 is TGCGCCAGCAGCCAAGCCCCGGACAGGTCCTACGAGCAGTACTTC.

This clone was observed a few times. The chain carries TRBV2 and TRBJ1-2; D remains ambiguous. Trimming stripped 4 bases from V and 7 bases from J, with 19 bases between. The CDR3 runs 15 residues. Germline V gene data show CDR1 as SNHLY and CDR2 as FYNNEI. CDR3 DNA sequence: TGTGCCAGCAGTGTAGAGGGTCGGGTCCCTCTTGGCTACACCTTC. This encodes CASSVEGRVPLGYTF.

The J gene is TRBJ1-1, the V gene TRBV7-2, with unresolved D. This CDR3 region has 13 residues. CDR1 is SGHTA and CDR2 is FQGNSA in the germline V gene. The ends were cut back, 4 bases at V and 4 bases at J, with 10 bases in the middle. This CDR3 reads CASSSEEVTEAFF. The CDR3 DNA is TGTGCCAGCAGCTCAGAGGAGGTCACTGAAGCTTTCTTT.

The chain recombines TRBV6-5 with TRBJ2-2; 7 bases line up with TRBD1. CDR1 is MNHEY, CDR2 SVGAGI, per germline. Losses at the gene ends were 5 bases for V and 5 bases for J; bases not matched to a gene: 5. The CDR3 consists of 14 residues. CDR3 in DNA: TGTGCCAGCAGTCGACAGGGTGAAACCGGGGAGCTGTTTTTT. This translates into CASSRQGETGELFF.

The chain carries TRBV9 and TRBJ1-4; D is possibly TRBD1 (6 bases). CDR1 SGDLS and CDR2 YYNGEE come from the germline V gene. Trimming left V 4 bases short and J 4 bases short, with 11 bases between. This CDR3 is 14 amino acids long. This chain's CDR3 is CASSIQGDNEKLFF. In nucleotides, the CDR3 is TGTGCCAGCAGCATACAGGGCGATAATGAAAAACTGTTTTTT.

Only a few counts were recorded for this clone. This chain uses TRBV6-6 with TRBJ2-3; 8 bases match TRBD2. This CDR3 has 16 residues. Trimming cost V 5 bases and J 6 bases; bases outside gene matches: 13. CDR1 and CDR2 (germline): MNHNY, SVGAGI (reference sequence). In nucleotides, the CDR3 is TGTGCCAGCAGTCGGAACGTAGCGGGGCATACGGATACGCAGTATTTT. As protein: CASSRNVAGHTDTQYF.

This clone has just a few counts. The rearrangement uses TRBV11-3 and TRBJ2-3, with D unclear. The CDR3 runs to 14 residues. Trimming pared 6 bases from V and 2 bases from J, leaving 12 bases between. The germline V gene has CDR1 SGHNT and CDR2 YENEEA. CDR3 amino acids: CASSPEHLTDTQYF. DNA for the CDR3: TGTGCCAGCAGTCCCGAGCACCTCACAGATACGCAGTATTTT.